What follows is one TCR beta chain and its context. The V end was cut by 6 bases, the J end by 5 bases, with 11 bases between. The CDR3 sequence is 12 residues long. Germline V CDR1 and CDR2: LGHNT, FRNRAP. The sample comes from a study of blood T cell repertoires in COVID-19. TCRdb's copy holds only in-frame clones and misses some; the assay was immunoSEQ multiplex PCR. This table has approximately 210,000 clones, roughly 90% appearing once. The sequenced material came from peripheral blood. The clonotype comes from a man aged 35-49 years with active or convalescent COVID-19. This chain connects TRBV12-5 to TRBJ2-7, with unresolved D. The CDR3 sequence: CASGRRLDEQYF. For the CDR3, the DNA is TGTGCTAGTGGCCGGAGATTAGACGAGCAGTACTTC.